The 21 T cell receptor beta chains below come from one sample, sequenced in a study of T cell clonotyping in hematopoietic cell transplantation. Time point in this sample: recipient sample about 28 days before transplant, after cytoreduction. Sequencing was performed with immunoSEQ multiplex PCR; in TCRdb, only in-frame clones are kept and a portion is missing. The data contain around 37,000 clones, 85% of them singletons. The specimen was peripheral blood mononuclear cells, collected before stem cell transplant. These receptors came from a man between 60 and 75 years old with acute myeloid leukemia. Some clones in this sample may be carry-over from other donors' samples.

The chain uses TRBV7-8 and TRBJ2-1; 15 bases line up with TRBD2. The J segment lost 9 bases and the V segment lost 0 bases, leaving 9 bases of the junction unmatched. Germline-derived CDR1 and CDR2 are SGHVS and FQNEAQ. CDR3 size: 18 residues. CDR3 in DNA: TGTGCCAGCAGCTTAGCTGGGGGACTAGCGGGGGGCTACGGTGAGCAGTTCTTC. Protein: CASSLAGGLAGGYGEQFF.

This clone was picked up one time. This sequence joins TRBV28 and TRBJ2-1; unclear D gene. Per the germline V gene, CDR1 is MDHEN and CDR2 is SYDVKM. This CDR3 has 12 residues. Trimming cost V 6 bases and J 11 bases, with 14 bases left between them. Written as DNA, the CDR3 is TGTGCCAGCAGCCTTAATGGCGAGAAGCAGTTCTTC. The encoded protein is CASSLNGEKQFF. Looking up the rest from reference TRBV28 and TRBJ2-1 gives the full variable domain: DVKVTQSSRYLVKRTGEKVFLECVQDMDHENMFWYRQDPGLGLRLIYFSYDVKMKEKGDIPEGYSVSREKKERFSLILESASTNQTSMYLCASSLNGEKQFFGPGTRLTVL.

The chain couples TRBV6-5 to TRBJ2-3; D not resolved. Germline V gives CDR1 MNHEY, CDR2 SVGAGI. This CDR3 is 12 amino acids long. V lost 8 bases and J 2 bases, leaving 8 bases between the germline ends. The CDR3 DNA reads TGTGCCAGCGCCGGAATCACAGATACGCAGTATTTT. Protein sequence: CASAGITDTQYF.

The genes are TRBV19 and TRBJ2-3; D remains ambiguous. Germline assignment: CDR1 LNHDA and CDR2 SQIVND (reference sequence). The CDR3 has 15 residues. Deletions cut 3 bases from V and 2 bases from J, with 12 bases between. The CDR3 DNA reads TGTGCCAGTAGTATTCGTGGCGGAGTCACAGATACGCAGTATTTT. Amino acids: CASSIRGGVTDTQYF. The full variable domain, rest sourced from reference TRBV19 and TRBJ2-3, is DGGITQSPKYLFRKEGQNVTLSCEQNLNHDAMYWYRQDPGQGLRLIYYSQIVNDFQKGDIAEGYSVSREKKESFPLTVTSAQKNPTAFYLCASSIRGGVTDTQYFGPGTRLTVL.

The CDR3 sequence: CASSRGNTEAFF. CDR3 DNA: TGTGCCAGCAGTCGGGGGAACACTGAAGCTTTCTTT. The chain joins TRBV6-5 to TRBJ1-1, with D unresolved. The V end lost 5 bases, the J end lost 1 base, and 5 bases lay between the germline ends. The CDR3 has 12 residues. Germline V lookup: CDR1 MNHEY, CDR2 SVGAGI.

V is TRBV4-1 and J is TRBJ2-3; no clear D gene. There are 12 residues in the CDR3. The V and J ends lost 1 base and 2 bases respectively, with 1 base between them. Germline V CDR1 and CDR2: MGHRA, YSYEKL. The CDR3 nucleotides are TGCGCCAGCAGCCAAGTCACAGATACGCAGTATTTT. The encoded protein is CASSQVTDTQYF.

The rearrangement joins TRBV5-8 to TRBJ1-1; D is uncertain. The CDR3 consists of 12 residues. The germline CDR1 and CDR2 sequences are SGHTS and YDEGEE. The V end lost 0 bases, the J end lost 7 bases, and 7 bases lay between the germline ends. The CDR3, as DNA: TGTGCCAGCAGCTTGGGGAGATTTGAAGCTTTCTTT. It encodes CASSLGRFEAFF.

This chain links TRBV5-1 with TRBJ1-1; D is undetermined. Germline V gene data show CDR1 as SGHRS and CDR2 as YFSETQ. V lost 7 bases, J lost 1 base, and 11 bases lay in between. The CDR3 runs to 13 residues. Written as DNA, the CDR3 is TGCGCCAGCGGGTCCTGGGGGAACACTGAAGCTTTCTTT. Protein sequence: CASGSWGNTEAFF.

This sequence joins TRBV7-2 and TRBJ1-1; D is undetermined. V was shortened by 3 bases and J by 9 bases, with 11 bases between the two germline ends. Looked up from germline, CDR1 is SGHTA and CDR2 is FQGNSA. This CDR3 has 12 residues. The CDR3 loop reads CASSLRTYQAFF. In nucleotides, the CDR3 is TGTGCCAGCAGCTTGCGAACATATCAAGCTTTCTTT.

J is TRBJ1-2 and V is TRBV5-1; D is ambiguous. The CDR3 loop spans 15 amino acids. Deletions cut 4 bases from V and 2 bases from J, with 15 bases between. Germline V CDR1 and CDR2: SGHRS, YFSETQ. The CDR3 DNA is TGCGCCAGCAGCCTAAGTGCAGGTTCCAACTATGGCTACACCTTC. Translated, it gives CASSLSAGSNYGYTF.

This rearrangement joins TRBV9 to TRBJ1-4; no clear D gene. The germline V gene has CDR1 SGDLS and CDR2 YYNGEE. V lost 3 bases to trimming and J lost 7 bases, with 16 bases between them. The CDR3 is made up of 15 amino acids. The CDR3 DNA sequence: TGTGCCAGCAGCGAGCGGACCGGCCTGGGTGAAAAACTGTTTTTT. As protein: CASSERTGLGEKLFF. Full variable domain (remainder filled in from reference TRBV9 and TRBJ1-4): DSGVTQTPKHLITATGQRVTLRCSPRSGDLSVYWYQQSLDQGLQFLIQYYNGEERAKGNILERFSAQQFPDLHSELNLSSLELGDSALYFCASSERTGLGEKLFFGSGTQLSVL.

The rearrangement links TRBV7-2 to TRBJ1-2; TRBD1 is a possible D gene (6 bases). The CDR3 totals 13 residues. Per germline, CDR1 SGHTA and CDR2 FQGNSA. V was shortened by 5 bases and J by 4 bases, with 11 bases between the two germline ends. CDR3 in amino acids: CASSNTGPYGYTF. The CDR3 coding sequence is TGTGCCAGCAGCAATACAGGGCCCTATGGCTACACCTTC.

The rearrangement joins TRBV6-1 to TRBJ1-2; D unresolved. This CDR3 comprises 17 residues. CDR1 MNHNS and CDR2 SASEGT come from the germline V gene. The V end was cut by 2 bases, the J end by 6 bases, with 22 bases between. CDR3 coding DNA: TGTGCCAGCAGTGAACGAGGGCAGCCACGCACGAGGAATGGCTACACCTTC. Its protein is CASSERGQPRTRNGYTF.

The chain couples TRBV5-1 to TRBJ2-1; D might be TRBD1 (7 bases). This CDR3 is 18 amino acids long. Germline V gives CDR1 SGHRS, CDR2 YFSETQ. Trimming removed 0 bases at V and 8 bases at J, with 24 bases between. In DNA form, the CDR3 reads TGCGCCAGCAGCTTGGCCGGGAGTTTAGGGGGCAATGGGGATGAGCAGTTCTTC. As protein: CASSLAGSLGGNGDEQFF.

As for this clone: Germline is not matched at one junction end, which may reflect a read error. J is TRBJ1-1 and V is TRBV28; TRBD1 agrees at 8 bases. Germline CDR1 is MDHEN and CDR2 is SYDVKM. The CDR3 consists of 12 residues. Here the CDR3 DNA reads TGTGCCGGCAGGGGGCGAGGCACTGAAGCTTTCTTT. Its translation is CAGRGRGTEAFF.

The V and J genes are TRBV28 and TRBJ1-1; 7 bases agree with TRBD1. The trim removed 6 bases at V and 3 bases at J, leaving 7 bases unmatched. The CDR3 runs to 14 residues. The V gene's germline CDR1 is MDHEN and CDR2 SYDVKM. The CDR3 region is CASSISGGHTEAFF. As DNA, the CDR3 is TGTGCCAGCAGCATCTCAGGGGGGCACACTGAAGCTTTCTTT. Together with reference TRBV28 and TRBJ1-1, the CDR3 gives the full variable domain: DVKVTQSSRYLVKRTGEKVFLECVQDMDHENMFWYRQDPGLGLRLIYFSYDVKMKEKGDIPEGYSVSREKKERFSLILESASTNQTSMYLCASSISGGHTEAFFGQGTRLTVV.

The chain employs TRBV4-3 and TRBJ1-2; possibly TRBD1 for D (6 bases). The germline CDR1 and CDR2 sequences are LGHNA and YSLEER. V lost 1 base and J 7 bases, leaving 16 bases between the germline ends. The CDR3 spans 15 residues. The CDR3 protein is CASSQGGPRDTGYTF. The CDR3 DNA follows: TGCGCCAGCAGCCAAGGGGGCCCCAGGGACACTGGCTACACCTTC.

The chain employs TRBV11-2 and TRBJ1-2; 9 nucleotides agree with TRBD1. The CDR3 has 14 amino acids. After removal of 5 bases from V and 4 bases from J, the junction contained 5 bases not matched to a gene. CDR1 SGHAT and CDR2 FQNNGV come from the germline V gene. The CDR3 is CASSPGQGLYGYTF. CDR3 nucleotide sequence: TGTGCCAGCAGCCCCGGACAGGGGCTCTATGGCTACACCTTC.

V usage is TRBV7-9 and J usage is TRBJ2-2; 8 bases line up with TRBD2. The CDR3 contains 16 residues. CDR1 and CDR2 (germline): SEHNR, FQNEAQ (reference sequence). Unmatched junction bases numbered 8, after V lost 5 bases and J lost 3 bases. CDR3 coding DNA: TGTGCCAGCAGCACTCGCGGGGGGCCACACACCGGGGAGCTGTTTTTT. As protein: CASSTRGGPHTGELFF.

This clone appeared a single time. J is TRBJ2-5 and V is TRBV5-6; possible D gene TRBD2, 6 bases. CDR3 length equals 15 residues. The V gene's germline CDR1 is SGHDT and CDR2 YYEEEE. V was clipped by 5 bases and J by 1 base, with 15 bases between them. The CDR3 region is CASRPFGGTQETQYF. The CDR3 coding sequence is TGTGCCAGCAGGCCCTTCGGGGGTACCCAAGAGACCCAGTACTTC.

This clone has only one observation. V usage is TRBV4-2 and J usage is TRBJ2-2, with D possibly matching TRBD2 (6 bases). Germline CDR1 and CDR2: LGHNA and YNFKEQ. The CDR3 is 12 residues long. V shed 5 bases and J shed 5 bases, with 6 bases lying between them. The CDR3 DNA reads TGTGCCAGCAGCGGAGGGACCGGGGAGCTGTTTTTT. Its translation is CASSGGTGELFF.